This is a list of T cell receptor beta chains from one sample in a study of low-dose radiotherapy and immunotherapy resistance in tumors. TCRdb reprocessed the reads with MiXCR, giving one entry per CDR3 protein. The data contain roughly 76,000 distinct CDR3 sequences, over 15% of them seen just once; the ten biggest clones take up about 5.5%. Here the sequenced sample was PBMCs, taken before treatment. The receptor set was obtained from a male donor with prostate cancer. Both conserved end residues are part of each CDR3.

v_call: TRBV30; j_call: TRBJ2-3; cdr3_aa: CAWTTGLASTDTQYF
v_call: TRBV5-1; j_call: TRBJ2-7; cdr3_aa: CASSLAGSGYYEQYF
v_call: TRBV6-2/TRBV6-3; j_call: TRBJ2-7; cdr3_aa: CASSDGDRTYEQYF
v_call: TRBV4-2; j_call: TRBJ1-3; cdr3_aa: CASSQDPVRTNTGNTIYF
v_call: TRBV4-1; j_call: TRBJ1-2; cdr3_aa: CASSPAGGEHYGYTF
v_call: TRBV3-1; j_call: TRBJ2-4; cdr3_aa: CASSQAVKNIQYF
v_call: TRBV4-2; j_call: TRBJ2-3; cdr3_aa: CASSQVSSRADTQYF
v_call: TRBV7-2; j_call: TRBJ2-1; cdr3_aa: CASNSRDSYNEQFF
v_call: TRBV7-2; j_call: TRBJ2-7; cdr3_aa: CASSGIGGSSYEQYF
v_call: TRBV28; j_call: TRBJ2-2; cdr3_aa: CASRMTGRSWEAQLFF
v_call: TRBV19; j_call: TRBJ2-1; cdr3_aa: CASSMLRSTRRDEQFF
v_call: TRBV3-1; j_call: TRBJ2-2; cdr3_aa: CASNPHGGIGTGELFF
v_call: TRBV4-2; j_call: TRBJ2-5; cdr3_aa: CASSQETSGEETQYF
v_call: TRBV27; j_call: TRBJ2-2; cdr3_aa: CASSLWGRVTGELFF
v_call: TRBV6-5; j_call: TRBJ1-1; cdr3_aa: CASSLGPPHTEAFF
v_call: TRBV6-1; j_call: TRBJ2-2; cdr3_aa: CASSRPATSRPGELFF
v_call: TRBV14; j_call: TRBJ2-5; cdr3_aa: CASSRTGSRETQYF
v_call: TRBV7-3; j_call: TRBJ2-1; cdr3_aa: CASSLTVLSSYNEQFF
v_call: TRBV29-1; j_call: TRBJ2-3; cdr3_aa: CSVEDIGRSTDTQYF
v_call: TRBV28; j_call: TRBJ2-2; cdr3_aa: CASSSLTSGAGGELFF
v_call: TRBV9; j_call: TRBJ2-1; cdr3_aa: CASSEPGASDIYNEQFF
v_call: TRBV19; j_call: TRBJ2-3; cdr3_aa: CASSIPSTDTQYF